The rows below give T cell receptor beta chains drawn from one sample of a study of T-cell memory formation after mild COVID-19. TCRdb fed the 5' RACE reads into MiXCR, producing one record per CDR3 protein. The sample records 350,000 to 500,000 distinct CDR3 sequences, about 20% being singletons. What was sequenced was PBMCs or a T cell subset sorted from them (not recorded which). These receptors were obtained from a man in his late teens or twenties who had mild COVID-19 (a few samples of this study predate the infection). Cell type and time point are not known. Both conserved end residues are part of each CDR3. Each record gives: clone size, J gene, D gene, V gene, CDR3 protein, CDR3 DNA. The D gene is left open where the match is weak. Expanded clones are given a class, and other clones once, few, many or no size at all.

NA | TRBJ1-5 | TRBD1 | TRBV7-9 | CASSLSCDRAQPQHF | TGTGCCAGCAGCTTATCGTGTGACAGGGCTCAGCCCCAGCATTTT
few | TRBJ2-1 | TRBD1 | TRBV7-8 | CASRLPGTGGFANEQFF | TGTGCCAGCAGACTTCCCGGGACAGGGGGTTTCGCCAATGAGCAGTTCTTC
NA | TRBJ2-1 | NA | TRBV7-9 | CASSLAPYNEQFF | TGTGCCAGCAGCTTAGCCCCCTACAATGAGCAGTTCTTC
many | TRBJ2-3 | NA | TRBV20-1 | CSAPGRDLGTDTQYF | TGCAGTGCGCCGGGCCGGGATCTGGGTACAGATACGCAGTATTTT
NA | TRBJ1-1 | NA | TRBV20-1 | CSAEPSPEAFF | TGCAGTGCCGAGCCCAGTCCTGAAGCTTTCTTT
NA | TRBJ1-5 | NA | TRBV20-1 | CSARETAGPDQPQHF | TGCAGTGCTAGAGAAACAGCAGGGCCGGATCAGCCCCAGCATTTT
few | TRBJ1-5 | NA | TRBV5-1 | CASSLDGAPGQPQHF | TGCGCCAGCAGCTTGGATGGGGCCCCCGGTCAGCCCCAGCATTTT
NA | TRBJ1-1 | NA | TRBV12-3/TRBV12-4 | CASSHDTGTNTEAFF | TGTGCCAGCAGTCACGACACTGGCACGAACACTGAAGCTTTCTTT
few | TRBJ2-3 | NA | TRBV7-2 | CASSLRDDADTQYF | TGTGCCAGCAGCCTAAGGGACGATGCAGATACGCAGTATTTT
NA | TRBJ1-2 | NA | TRBV6-5 | CASSYWGQADGYTF | TGTGCCAGCAGTTACTGGGGCCAGGCTGATGGCTACACCTTC
few | TRBJ1-2 | NA | TRBV9 | CASSASNYGYTF | TGTGCCAGCAGCGCTTCTAACTATGGCTACACCTTC
few | TRBJ1-2 | NA | TRBV4-2 | CASSQVGGNYGYTF | TGTGCCAGCAGCCAAGTAGGGGGTAACTATGGCTACACCTTC
NA | TRBJ2-3 | NA | TRBV9 | CASSGLTASTDTQYF | TGTGCCAGCAGCGGACTGACGGCTAGCACAGATACGCAGTATTTT
NA | TRBJ2-2 | NA | TRBV4-1 | CASTRGAGELFF | TGCGCCAGCACCAGGGGGGCCGGGGAGCTGTTTTTT
few | TRBJ1-5 | NA | TRBV6-5 | CASSLRSSNQPQHF | TGTGCCAGCAGTTTGCGGAGTAGCAATCAGCCCCAGCATTTT
NA | TRBJ1-4 | NA | TRBV3-1 | CASSQDRNEKLFF | TGTGCCAGCAGCCAAGATAGGAATGAAAAACTGTTTTTT
NA | TRBJ2-5 | NA | TRBV6-6 | CACMGYPLQETQYF | TGTGCTTGCATGGGCTACCCACTCCAAGAGACCCAGTACTTC
NA | TRBJ2-1 | NA | TRBV7-9 | CASRVSHEQFF | TGTGCCAGCAGGGTGAGCCATGAGCAGTTCTTC
few | TRBJ1-6 | NA | TRBV5-1 | CASSLGAAGRSPLHF | TGCGCCAGCAGCTTGGGAGCCGCAGGGAGGTCACCCCTCCACTTT
NA | TRBJ2-1 | NA | TRBV5-1 | CASSQGMGYEQFF | TGCGCCAGCAGCCAAGGGATGGGGTATGAGCAGTTCTTC
few | TRBJ1-1 | NA | TRBV7-9 | CASSLVGRIVNTEAFF | TGTGCCAGCAGCTTAGTCGGCAGAATCGTGAACACTGAAGCTTTCTTT
NA | TRBJ1-2 | NA | TRBV27 | CASSLLGEDGYTF | TGTGCCAGCAGTTTATTGGGGGAGGATGGCTACACCTTC
NA | TRBJ1-1 | TRBD1 | TRBV6-5 | CASTLGQGGTEAFF | TGTGCCAGCACACTCGGACAGGGGGGCACTGAAGCTTTCTTT
NA | TRBJ1-2 | NA | TRBV6-6 | CASSYSAQGRNYGYTF | TGTGCCAGCAGTTACTCAGCCCAGGGTCGCAACTATGGCTACACCTTC
NA | TRBJ2-3 | TRBD1 | TRBV7-8 | CASSGDRGSTDTQYF | TGTGCCAGCAGCGGGGACAGGGGTAGCACAGATACGCAGTATTTT
once | TRBJ1-2 | NA | TRBV30 | CAWSRVTYGYTF | TGTGCCTGGAGTAGGGTAACCTATGGCTACACCTTC
few | TRBJ1-5 | NA | TRBV6-1 | CASTEQGHQPQHF | TGTGCCAGCACCGAGCAGGGCCACCAGCCCCAGCATTTT
NA | TRBJ2-3 | NA | TRBV19 | CASSTGITSTDTQYF | TGTGCCAGTAGTACGGGAATTACAAGCACAGATACGCAGTATTTT
few | TRBJ2-1 | NA | TRBV29-1 | CSAGTASSYNEQFF | TGCAGCGCTGGGACCGCGAGCTCCTACAATGAGCAGTTCTTC
many | TRBJ2-7 | TRBD2 | TRBV6-5 | CASSYSRASGVYEQYF | TGTGCCAGCAGTTACTCGAGGGCTAGCGGGGTGTACGAGCAGTACTTC
many | TRBJ1-1 | TRBD1 | TRBV14 | CASSLGGGLAREAFF | TGTGCCAGCAGCCTAGGAGGGGGCTTAGCCCGTGAAGCTTTCTTT
NA | TRBJ1-2 | NA | TRBV15 | CATSRGGLTNYGYTF | TGTGCCACCAGCAGAGGTGGGCTCACTAACTATGGCTACACCTTC
many | TRBJ2-3 | NA | TRBV24-1 | CATSEAGIRTDTQYF | TGTGCCACCAGTGAAGCCGGGATCCGCACAGATACGCAGTATTTT
few | TRBJ1-1 | TRBD1 | TRBV11-1 | CASRSWTGGGTEAFF | TGTGCCAGCCGCTCGTGGACAGGGGGTGGGACTGAAGCTTTCTTT
NA | TRBJ2-3 | NA | TRBV24-1 | CATSDLTGGSTDTQYF | TGTGCCACCAGTGATTTGACGGGGGGCAGCACAGATACGCAGTATTTT
NA | TRBJ2-5 | NA | TRBV5-1 | CASSRQAGETQYF | TGCGCCAGCAGTCGACAGGCCGGAGAGACCCAGTACTTC
NA | TRBJ1-5 | NA | TRBV20-1 | CSARDAAFNQPQHF | TGCAGTGCTAGAGATGCGGCTTTCAATCAGCCCCAGCATTTT
few | TRBJ2-3 | NA | TRBV20-1 | CSARDRGGLVDTQYF | TGCAGTGCTAGAGATCGTGGGGGGCTGGTAGATACGCAGTATTTT
few | TRBJ2-3 | NA | TRBV7-9 | CASSPPDTQYF | TGTGCCAGCAGCCCCCCTGATACGCAGTATTTT
NA | TRBJ1-1 | NA | TRBV7-9 | CASSFVPFEAFF | TGTGCCAGCAGCTTCGTACCCTTCGAAGCTTTCTTT
NA | TRBJ1-1 | NA | TRBV6-2/TRBV6-3 | CASRTTAGVPEAFF | TGTGCCAGCAGGACGACAGCCGGAGTACCTGAAGCTTTCTTT
many | TRBJ2-1 | TRBD2 | TRBV7-2 | CASSPQLADNEQFF | TGTGCCAGCAGCCCGCAGCTAGCGGACAATGAGCAGTTCTTC
many | TRBJ2-5 | NA | TRBV4-2 | CASSQEGPAGLTQYF | TGTGCCAGCAGCCAAGAGGGCCCGGCGGGGTTGACCCAGTACTTC
NA | TRBJ1-2 | TRBD1 | TRBV7-2 | CASSSPGQGSSTF | TGTGCCAGCAGCTCCCCGGGACAGGGGAGCTCCACCTTC
few | TRBJ2-5 | NA | TRBV7-2 | CASSGQGIETQYF | TGTGCCAGCAGCGGTCAGGGGATAGAGACCCAGTACTTC
NA | TRBJ2-2 | NA | TRBV6-5 | CASTRAGATNTGELFF | TGTGCCAGCACCCGAGCAGGGGCGACGAACACCGGGGAGCTGTTTTTT
few | TRBJ2-2 | NA | TRBV7-9 | CASRQGGTGELFF | TGTGCCAGCCGGCAGGGCGGCACCGGGGAGCTGTTTTTT
NA | TRBJ1-4 | NA | TRBV5-1 | CASSLDSPNEKLFF | TGCGCCAGCAGCCTTGACAGCCCTAATGAAAAACTGTTTTTT
NA | TRBJ1-6 | NA | TRBV12-3/TRBV12-4 | CASSPSGYNSPLHF | TGTGCCAGCAGCCCCAGCGGGTATAATTCACCCCTCCACTTT
NA | TRBJ2-7 | NA | TRBV2 | CASSEASTGPVSYEQYF | TGTGCCAGCAGTGAAGCCTCTACAGGGCCAGTCTCCTACGAGCAGTACTTC
NA | TRBJ1-1 | NA | TRBV18 | CASSPLVDRNTEAFF | TGTGCCAGCTCACCACTGGTGGATAGGAACACTGAAGCTTTCTTT
few | TRBJ1-1 | NA | TRBV27 | CASSLKRDGTEAFF | TGTGCCAGCAGTTTGAAGAGGGATGGCACTGAAGCTTTCTTT
NA | TRBJ2-3 | TRBD2 | TRBV24-1 | CATAGGITDTQYF | TGTGCCACCGCCGGGGGGATCACAGATACGCAGTATTTT
NA | TRBJ2-5 | TRBD1 | TRBV24-1 | CATSDAGTGSETQYF | TGTGCCACCAGTGATGCCGGGACAGGGTCGGAGACCCAGTACTTC
NA | TRBJ2-1 | NA | TRBV5-1 | CASSLEVGMTNEQFF | TGCGCCAGCAGCCTCGAAGTTGGAATGACCAATGAGCAGTTCTTC
NA | TRBJ2-7 | NA | TRBV6-1 | CASSEPTGSTYEQYF | TGTGCCAGCAGTGAACCCACAGGGTCTACCTACGAGCAGTACTTC
few | TRBJ1-4 | TRBD1 | TRBV7-2 | CASSVDRGLEKLFF | TGTGCCAGCAGCGTGGACAGGGGGCTTGAAAAACTGTTTTTT
NA | TRBJ1-1 | NA | TRBV7-3 | CASSPGLQNTEAFF | TGTGCCAGCAGCCCGGGACTCCAAAACACTGAAGCTTTCTTT
few | TRBJ2-7 | TRBD1 | TRBV7-6 | CASSSDRGPSEQYF | TGTGCCAGCAGCTCGGACAGGGGCCCCTCCGAGCAGTACTTC